The 4 T cell receptor beta chains below come from one sample, sequenced in a study of blood T cell repertoires in COVID-19. Assay: immunoSEQ multiplex PCR; the TCRdb copy retains only in-frame clones and omits some. The sample carries about 190,000 clones, approximately 81% recorded once. Input material: peripheral blood. The receptors come from a woman older than 75 with acute or convalescent COVID-19.

The J gene is TRBJ1-5, the V gene TRBV5-8; 7 bases line up with TRBD1. There are 15 residues in the CDR3. The J segment lost 4 bases and the V segment lost 2 bases, leaving 6 bases of the junction unmatched. From germline, CDR1 is SGHTS and CDR2 YDEGEE. CDR3 in amino acids: CASSLQGQGNQPQHF. CDR3 coding DNA: TGTGCCAGCAGCTTACAGGGGCAAGGGAATCAGCCCCAGCATTTT.

V usage is TRBV7-9 and J usage is TRBJ1-1; D possibly corresponds to TRBD1 (5 bases). Per germline, CDR1 SEHNR and CDR2 FQNEAQ (reference sequence). This CDR3 region has 12 residues. V was trimmed by 1 base and J by 13 bases, leaving 13 bases between them. CDR3 nucleotide sequence: TGTGCCAGCAGCTTAGGGCGTCAGGGTGTTTTCTTT. Protein sequence: CASSLGRQGVFF.

The gene calls are TRBV2 and TRBJ1-2, with a weak D call TRBD1 (6 bases). The germline V gene encodes CDR1 SNHLY and CDR2 FYNNEI. The ends were cut back, 7 bases at V and 3 bases at J, with 18 bases in the middle. This CDR3 is 15 amino acids long. The CDR3 region has the DNA TGTGCCAGCATGGACAGTGGAATCCCCCACTATGGCTACACCTTC. Protein: CASMDSGIPHYGYTF.

This clone was observed a single time. This chain links TRBV7-2 with TRBJ1-1; D is uncertain. V was pared by 5 bases and J by 2 bases, with 9 bases between. The length of the CDR3 is 13 residues. The germline gives CDR1 SGHTA, CDR2 FQGNSA. The CDR3 region is CASSLGSNTEAFF. The DNA of the CDR3 is TGTGCCAGCAGCCTCGGGTCAAACACTGAAGCTTTCTTT.